The rows below give T cell receptor beta chains drawn from one sample of a study of beta chain features in type 1 diabetes. The method was immunoSEQ multiplex PCR; TCRdb's version includes in-frame clones alone and lacks a portion of them. The sample has hundreds of thousands of clones, 11% to 15% seen once; the top ten hold around 0.04%. Sequenced material: naive CD4+ T cells from blood. The receptors were sampled from a man younger than 30 with type 1 diabetes. Both conserved end residues are part of each CDR3. Each record gives: J gene, V gene, D gene, clone size, CDR3 DNA, CDR3 protein. The D gene is left open where the match is weak. The size of a clone is reported for some rows only, either as once, few or many, or as a class for expanded clones.

J gene: TRBJ2-1; V gene: TRBV13; D gene: TRBD2; clone size: NA; CDR3 DNA: TGTGCCAGCAGCAGACGGCCGGGACTAGCGGGAGTTAATGAGCAGTTCTTC; CDR3 protein: CASSRRPGLAGVNEQFF
J gene: TRBJ2-2; V gene: TRBV14; D gene: TRBD1; clone size: NA; CDR3 DNA: TGTGCCAGCAGCAGGGGGCGAACCGGGGAGCTGTTTTTT; CDR3 protein: CASSRGRTGELFF
J gene: TRBJ2-6; V gene: TRBV6-5; D gene: NA; clone size: once; CDR3 DNA: TGTGCCAGCAGTTTAACAGGGCGTGGGGCCAACGTCCTGACTTTC; CDR3 protein: CASSLTGRGANVLTF
J gene: TRBJ1-4; V gene: TRBV29-1; D gene: NA; clone size: NA; CDR3 DNA: TGCAGCGTCCTGCCTCAAGGGGTGAATGAAAAACTGTTTTTT; CDR3 protein: CSVLPQGVNEKLFF
J gene: TRBJ2-1; V gene: TRBV30; D gene: NA; clone size: NA; CDR3 DNA: TGTGCCTGGAGTGGGAATCGGGACTCATACAATGAGCAGTTCTTC; CDR3 protein: CAWSGNRDSYNEQFF
J gene: TRBJ2-7; V gene: TRBV2; D gene: NA; clone size: NA; CDR3 DNA: TGTGCCAGCACAATCGGAGTCACCCCGGACGAGCAGTACTTC; CDR3 protein: CASTIGVTPDEQYF
J gene: TRBJ1-5; V gene: TRBV5-1; D gene: TRBD1; clone size: few; CDR3 DNA: TGCGCCAGCAGCCGGACAGGAGATACGGGTCAGCCCCAGCATTTT; CDR3 protein: CASSRTGDTGQPQHF
J gene: TRBJ2-1; V gene: TRBV5-6; D gene: NA; clone size: few; CDR3 DNA: TGTGCCAGCAGCTGGGGGAGGGAGCAGTTCTTC; CDR3 protein: CASSWGREQFF
J gene: TRBJ1-2; V gene: TRBV29-1; D gene: NA; clone size: few; CDR3 DNA: TGCAGCGTTGAGGATCCGGGACGGACGGTCGGCTACACCTTC; CDR3 protein: CSVEDPGRTVGYTF
J gene: TRBJ2-1; V gene: TRBV30; D gene: NA; clone size: few; CDR3 DNA: TGTGCCTGGAGTGTATCGCTAGCATTAAGTGAGCAGTTCTTC; CDR3 protein: CAWSVSLALSEQFF
J gene: TRBJ1-6; V gene: TRBV9; D gene: NA; clone size: NA; CDR3 DNA: TGTGCCAGCAGCTCCCGGACTAATAATTCACCCCTCCACTTT; CDR3 protein: CASSSRTNNSPLHF
J gene: TRBJ2-7; V gene: TRBV5-1; D gene: NA; clone size: once; CDR3 DNA: TGCGCCAGCAGCTTTAGCTCCTCGACCTTTGACGAGCAGTACTTC; CDR3 protein: CASSFSSSTFDEQYF
J gene: TRBJ2-1; V gene: TRBV10-3; D gene: NA; clone size: NA; CDR3 DNA: TGTGCCATCAGTGAGAATATCCAGTCCCCTTACTCCAATGAGCAGTTCTTC; CDR3 protein: CAISENIQSPYSNEQFF
J gene: TRBJ1-2; V gene: TRBV6-6; D gene: TRBD1; clone size: NA; CDR3 DNA: TGTGCCAGCAGTCACTCAGGGGGTCAGACCGACTATGGCTACACCTTC; CDR3 protein: CASSHSGGQTDYGYTF
J gene: TRBJ2-2; V gene: TRBV4-2; D gene: NA; clone size: NA; CDR3 DNA: TGTGCCAGCAGCCAAGATCCGGCTAGCTTCGGCACCGGGGAGCTGTTTTTT; CDR3 protein: CASSQDPASFGTGELFF
J gene: TRBJ1-5; V gene: TRBV2; D gene: NA; clone size: NA; CDR3 DNA: TGTGCCAGCAGGCAGACTATTAGCAATCAGCCCCAGCATTTT; CDR3 protein: CASRQTISNQPQHF
J gene: TRBJ2-1; V gene: TRBV29-1; D gene: TRBD2; clone size: NA; CDR3 DNA: TGCAGCTTTGCCCTTACTAGCGAGGGTGAGCAGCTCTTC; CDR3 protein: CSFALTSEGEQLF
J gene: TRBJ2-6; V gene: TRBV7-2; D gene: NA; clone size: NA; CDR3 DNA: TGTGCCAGCAGCTTAGCGCTTGGCTCTGGGGCCAACGTCCTGACTTTC; CDR3 protein: CASSLALGSGANVLTF
J gene: TRBJ1-2; V gene: TRBV5-6; D gene: TRBD1; clone size: few; CDR3 DNA: TGTGCCAGCAGCTTGGTAGGTGGCAGGGGGCGAGGCTACACCTTC; CDR3 protein: CASSLVGGRGRGYTF
J gene: TRBJ1-2; V gene: TRBV4-3; D gene: NA; clone size: few; CDR3 DNA: TGCGCCAGCAGCCAGATACGGGGGGTTGGCTACACCTTC; CDR3 protein: CASSQIRGVGYTF
J gene: TRBJ1-5; V gene: TRBV30; D gene: TRBD1; clone size: few; CDR3 DNA: TGTGCCTGGAGTGGGACAGGGGGCAATCAGCCCCAGCATTTT; CDR3 protein: CAWSGTGGNQPQHF
J gene: TRBJ2-6; V gene: TRBV28; D gene: NA; clone size: few; CDR3 DNA: TGTGCCAGCAGTTTCCTCCCGTCTGGGGCCAACGTCCTGACTTTC; CDR3 protein: CASSFLPSGANVLTF
J gene: TRBJ2-7; V gene: TRBV21-1; D gene: NA; clone size: few; CDR3 DNA: TGTGCCAGCACCGAGGCAGGGTCCTACGAGCAGTACTTC; CDR3 protein: CASTEAGSYEQYF
J gene: TRBJ2-3; V gene: TRBV7-9; D gene: NA; clone size: NA; CDR3 DNA: TGTGCCAGCAGCCCGGCTGGTCAGGAGGTAGATACGCAGTATTTT; CDR3 protein: CASSPAGQEVDTQYF
J gene: TRBJ1-6; V gene: TRBV7-9; D gene: NA; clone size: few; CDR3 DNA: TGTGCCAGCAGCTACGGATCCACCCAGGCCCTCCACTTT; CDR3 protein: CASSYGSTQALHF
J gene: TRBJ2-1; V gene: TRBV7-2; D gene: NA; clone size: NA; CDR3 DNA: TGTGCCAGCAGCTTTCCAGGGGTGGCAAGTGGCAATGAGCAGTTCTTC; CDR3 protein: CASSFPGVASGNEQFF
J gene: TRBJ2-3; V gene: TRBV28; D gene: TRBD2; clone size: NA; CDR3 DNA: TGTGCCAGCAGTTCCCCGACTAGCGGGGCGGCAGATACGCAGTATTTT; CDR3 protein: CASSSPTSGAADTQYF
J gene: TRBJ1-2; V gene: TRBV28; D gene: NA; clone size: few; CDR3 DNA: TGTGCCAGCAGTTCCAGGGTTACTGGCTACACCTTC; CDR3 protein: CASSSRVTGYTF
J gene: TRBJ2-1; V gene: TRBV9; D gene: TRBD1; clone size: NA; CDR3 DNA: TGTGCCAGCGGGGGACAGACATACAATGAGCAGTTCTTC; CDR3 protein: CASGGQTYNEQFF
J gene: TRBJ2-2; V gene: TRBV5-4; D gene: NA; clone size: NA; CDR3 DNA: TGTGCCAGCAGCTTAGGACACGGGATCTCCAACACCGGGGAGCTGTTTTTT; CDR3 protein: CASSLGHGISNTGELFF
J gene: TRBJ2-2; V gene: TRBV5-1; D gene: NA; clone size: few; CDR3 DNA: TGCGCCAGCAGCTTGGACGGCACCGGGGAGCTGTTTTTT; CDR3 protein: CASSLDGTGELFF
J gene: TRBJ2-7; V gene: TRBV30; D gene: TRBD1; clone size: few; CDR3 DNA: TGTGCCTGGAGCGTAGGGGGCCCCTCCTATGAGCAGTACTTC; CDR3 protein: CAWSVGGPSYEQYF
J gene: TRBJ2-2; V gene: TRBV14; D gene: NA; clone size: NA; CDR3 DNA: TGTGCCAGCAGCCAATTGGACGGGGAGCTGTTTTTT; CDR3 protein: CASSQLDGELFF
J gene: TRBJ2-7; V gene: TRBV11-3; D gene: TRBD2; clone size: NA; CDR3 DNA: TGTGCCAGCAGCCCCCTCGGGGGGGCCTCCTACGAGCAGTACTTC; CDR3 protein: CASSPLGGASYEQYF
J gene: TRBJ2-7; V gene: TRBV20-1; D gene: NA; clone size: few; CDR3 DNA: TGCAGTGCTGGCACCTACGAGCAGTACTTC; CDR3 protein: CSAGTYEQYF
J gene: TRBJ2-3; V gene: TRBV13; D gene: TRBD2; clone size: NA; CDR3 DNA: TGTGCCAGCAGCTTCGGGACTACCCGTAGCACAGATACGCAGTATTTT; CDR3 protein: CASSFGTTRSTDTQYF
J gene: TRBJ2-2; V gene: TRBV7-9; D gene: TRBD2; clone size: NA; CDR3 DNA: TGTGCCAGCAGCCTGGGACTAGCGGGAGTAGTCACCGGGGAGCTGTTTTTT; CDR3 protein: CASSLGLAGVVTGELFF
J gene: TRBJ2-4; V gene: TRBV5-6; D gene: TRBD1; clone size: NA; CDR3 DNA: TGTGCCAGCAGCTTGAAGGGGGACAGACTTCAGTACTTC; CDR3 protein: CASSLKGDRLQYF
J gene: TRBJ2-7; V gene: TRBV29-1; D gene: TRBD1; clone size: few; CDR3 DNA: TGCAGCGTTGAATCGGGCAGGGGGCGGTACGAGCAGTACTTC; CDR3 protein: CSVESGRGRYEQYF
J gene: TRBJ2-1; V gene: TRBV6-1; D gene: NA; clone size: NA; CDR3 DNA: TGTGCCAGCAGTGGGGGACTTCAGGATGAGCAGTTCTTC; CDR3 protein: CASSGGLQDEQFF
J gene: TRBJ2-5; V gene: TRBV9; D gene: TRBD2; clone size: NA; CDR3 DNA: TGTGCCAGCAATATGGGGAGCGGGGGTGCCTCCGGGGAGACCCAGTACTTC; CDR3 protein: CASNMGSGGASGETQYF
J gene: TRBJ2-2; V gene: TRBV5-1; D gene: TRBD1; clone size: NA; CDR3 DNA: TGCGCCAGCAGCCCGACAGGGGGGGAGCTGTTTTTT; CDR3 protein: CASSPTGGELFF
J gene: TRBJ1-2; V gene: TRBV29-1; D gene: NA; clone size: NA; CDR3 DNA: TGCAGCGTTGATAAAGGGCAGGGGACGGATGGCTACACCTTC; CDR3 protein: CSVDKGQGTDGYTF